The rows below give T cell receptor beta chains drawn from one sample of a study of CXCR3-negative and CXCR3-positive naive CD8 T cells. TCRdb reanalyzed the 5' RACE reads, giving one entry per CDR3 protein sequence and no DNA. The sample includes about 50,000 distinct CDR3 sequences. What was sequenced was naive CXCR3+ CD8+ T cells from blood. The receptors here all came from a human donor in good health. Some clones in this sample may be carry-over from other donors' samples. The CDR3 runs from the conserved cysteine through the conserved F or W.

length,J,V,CDR3
13,TRBJ2-1,TRBV29-1,CSVERGPNNEQFF
16,TRBJ1-1,TRBV6-5,CASGSRDRARLPEAFF
14,TRBJ1-1,TRBV19,CASSPGYLNTEAFF
17,TRBJ2-2,TRBV7-3,CASSLWTEVANTGELFF
14,TRBJ2-7,TRBV6-2/TRBV6-3,CASSNEDTSYEQYF
15,TRBJ2-7,TRBV12-3/TRBV12-4,CASSFMTPGGYEQYF
14,TRBJ1-5,TRBV28,CASSFSGGDQPQHF
18,TRBJ2-7,TRBV7-3,CASSLTPVAGTPLSEQYF
14,TRBJ2-1,TRBV4-3,CASSHVDSGNEQFF
11,TRBJ2-1,TRBV10-2,CATTGGHEQFF
14,TRBJ2-2,TRBV29-1,CSVEPGRKAGELFF
14,TRBJ2-7,TRBV7-3,CASSLTQGSYEQYF
19,TRBJ2-2,TRBV20-1,CSATDLSGTSGGNTGELFF
17,TRBJ1-5,TRBV15,CATSRQIQDRLNQPQHF
14,TRBJ1-2,TRBV29-1,CSVEDGTSEYGYTF
14,TRBJ2-3,TRBV12-3/TRBV12-4,CASSPGQGTDTQYF
17,TRBJ2-7,TRBV28,CASSLGLGAGESYEQYF
15,TRBJ2-3,TRBV7-6,CASSSIAGGPDTQYF
16,TRBJ2-1,TRBV12-3/TRBV12-4,CASSLPDSLGYNEQFF
15,TRBJ2-7,TRBV20-1,CSARDTKGRAYEQYF
15,TRBJ2-2,TRBV24-1,CATSSQTVNTGELFF
15,TRBJ1-5,TRBV28,CASSIIGFSNQPQHF
16,TRBJ2-3,TRBV6-2/TRBV6-3,CASSTLGGLEADTQYF
15,TRBJ2-7,TRBV12-3/TRBV12-4,CASSLGGTPDYEQYF
14,TRBJ2-7,TRBV2,CASEFGDSSYEQYF
15,TRBJ2-3,TRBV9,CASSPPGGGTDTQYF
14,TRBJ2-5,TRBV10-3,CAISERTGTETQYF
15,TRBJ2-7,TRBV11-2,CASSFYSGGAYERYF